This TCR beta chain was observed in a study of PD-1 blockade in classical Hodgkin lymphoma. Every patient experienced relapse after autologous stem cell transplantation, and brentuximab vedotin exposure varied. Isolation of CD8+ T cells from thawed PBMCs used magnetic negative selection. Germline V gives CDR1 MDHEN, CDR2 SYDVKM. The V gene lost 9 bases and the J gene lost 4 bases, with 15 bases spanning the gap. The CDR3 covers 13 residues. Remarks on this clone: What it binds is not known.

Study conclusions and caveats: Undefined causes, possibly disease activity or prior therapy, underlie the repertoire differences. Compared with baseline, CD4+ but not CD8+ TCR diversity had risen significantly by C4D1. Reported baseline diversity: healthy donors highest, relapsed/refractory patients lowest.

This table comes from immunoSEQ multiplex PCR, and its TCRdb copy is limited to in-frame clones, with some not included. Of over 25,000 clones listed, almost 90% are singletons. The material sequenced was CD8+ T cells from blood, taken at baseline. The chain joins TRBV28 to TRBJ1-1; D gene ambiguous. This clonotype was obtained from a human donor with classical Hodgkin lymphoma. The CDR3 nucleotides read TGTGCCAGTGAGGAGGAGGGCAGCACTGAAGCTTTCTTT. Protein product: CASEEEGSTEAFF.